This T cell receptor (beta chain) was recovered during a study of T cells after yellow fever vaccination. TCRdb re-called the 5' RACE reads through MiXCR, storing one row per CDR3 protein. The sample has 340,000 or so distinct CDR3 sequences; about 12% are singletons. V was clipped by 3 bases and J by 7 bases, with 13 bases between them. This CDR3 has 15 residues. Per germline, CDR1 SGHTA and CDR2 FQGNSA. The sample in question was CD4+ T cells sorted from PBMCs, obtained 15 days after the yellow fever booster vaccination. This clonotype was sampled from a man aged 18 to 29 who received the YFV17D yellow fever vaccine. This chain connects TRBV7-2 to TRBJ1-6, with D possibly TRBD1 on 5 matching bases. For the CDR3, the DNA is TGTGCCAGCAGCTTCCCCGGGACGGAGAATTCACCCCTCCACTTT. It translates to CASSFPGTENSPLHF.